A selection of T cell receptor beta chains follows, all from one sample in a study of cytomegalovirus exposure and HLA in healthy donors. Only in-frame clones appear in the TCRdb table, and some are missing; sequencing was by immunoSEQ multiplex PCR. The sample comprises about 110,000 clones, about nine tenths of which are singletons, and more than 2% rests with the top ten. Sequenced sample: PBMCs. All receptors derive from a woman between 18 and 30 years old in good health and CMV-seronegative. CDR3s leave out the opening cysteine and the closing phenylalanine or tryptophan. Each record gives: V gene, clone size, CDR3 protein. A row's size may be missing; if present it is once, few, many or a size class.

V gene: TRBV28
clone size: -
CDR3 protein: ASNRVREKLF

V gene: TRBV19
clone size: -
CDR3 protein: ACRSVKNIQY

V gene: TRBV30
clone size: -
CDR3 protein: AWSVRGRVFNQPQH

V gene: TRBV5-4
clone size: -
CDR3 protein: ASSLYRGTPQETQY

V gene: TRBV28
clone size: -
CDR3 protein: ASRRPEADTQY

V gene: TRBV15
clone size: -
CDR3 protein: ATSRAAGSGNTIY

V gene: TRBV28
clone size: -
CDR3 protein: ASSFRTEFYGYT

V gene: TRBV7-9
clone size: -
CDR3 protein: ASSFSQGSEKLF

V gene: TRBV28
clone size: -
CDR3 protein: ASSLGPLTEAF

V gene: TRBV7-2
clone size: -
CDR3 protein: ASRRRVYGVGGYT

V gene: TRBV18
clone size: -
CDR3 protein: ASSPPRGGSPLH

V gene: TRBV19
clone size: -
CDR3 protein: ASSTGLAGDNEQF

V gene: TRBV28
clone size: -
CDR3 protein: ASGPLQGEGNIQY

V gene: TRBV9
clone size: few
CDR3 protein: ASSVANRPYEQY

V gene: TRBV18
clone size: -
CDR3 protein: ASSSGQGAAKNIQY

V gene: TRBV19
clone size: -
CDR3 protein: ASSIMYAGGPDTQY

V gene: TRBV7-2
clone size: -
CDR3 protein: ASSLTTVNYGYT

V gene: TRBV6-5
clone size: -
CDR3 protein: ASSPRRGGVAGYT

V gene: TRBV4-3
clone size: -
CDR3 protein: ASSLSGGGEQY

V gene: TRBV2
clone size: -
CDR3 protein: ASSGDRGIQPQH

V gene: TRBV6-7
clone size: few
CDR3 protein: ASSYFDRGYEQY

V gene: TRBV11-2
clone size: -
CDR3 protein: ASRRRSGGSTDTQY